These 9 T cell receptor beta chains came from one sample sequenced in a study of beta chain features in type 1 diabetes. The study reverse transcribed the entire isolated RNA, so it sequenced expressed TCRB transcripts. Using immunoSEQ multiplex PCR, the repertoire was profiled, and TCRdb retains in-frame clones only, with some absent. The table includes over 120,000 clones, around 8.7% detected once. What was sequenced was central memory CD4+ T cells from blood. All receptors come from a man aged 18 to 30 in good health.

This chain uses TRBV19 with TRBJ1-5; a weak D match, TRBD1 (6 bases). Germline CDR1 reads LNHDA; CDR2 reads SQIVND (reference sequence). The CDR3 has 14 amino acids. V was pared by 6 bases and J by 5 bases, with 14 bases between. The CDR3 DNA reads TGTGCCAGTAGGCCGGACAGTACCCATCAGCCCCAGCATTTT. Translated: CASRPDSTHQPQHF.

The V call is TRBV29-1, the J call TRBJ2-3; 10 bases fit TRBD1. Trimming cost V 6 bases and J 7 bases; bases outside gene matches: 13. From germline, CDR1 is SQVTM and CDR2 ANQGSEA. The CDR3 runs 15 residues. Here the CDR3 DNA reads TGCAGCGTAGGCGGATCCGGGACAGGGGTTAATACGCAGTATTTT. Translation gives CSVGGSGTGVNTQYF.

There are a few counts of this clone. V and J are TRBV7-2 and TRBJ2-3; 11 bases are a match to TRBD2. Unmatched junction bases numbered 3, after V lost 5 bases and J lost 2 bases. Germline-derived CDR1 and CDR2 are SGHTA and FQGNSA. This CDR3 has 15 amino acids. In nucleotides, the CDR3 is TGTGCCAGCAGCGCGGGACTAGCGGACACAGATACGCAGTATTTT. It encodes CASSAGLADTDTQYF.

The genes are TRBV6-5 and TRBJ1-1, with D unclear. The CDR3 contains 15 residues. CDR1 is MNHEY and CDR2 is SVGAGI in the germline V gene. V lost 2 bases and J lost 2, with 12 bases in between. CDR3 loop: CASSYHYKGNTEAFF. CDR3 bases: TGTGCCAGCAGTTACCACTACAAAGGAAACACTGAAGCTTTCTTT.

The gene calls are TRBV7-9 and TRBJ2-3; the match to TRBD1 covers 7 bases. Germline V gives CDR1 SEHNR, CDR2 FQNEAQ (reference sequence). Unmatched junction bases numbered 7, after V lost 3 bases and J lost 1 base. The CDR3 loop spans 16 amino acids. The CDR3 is CASSLGYTGGTDTQYF. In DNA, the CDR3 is TGTGCCAGCAGCTTGGGCTATACAGGGGGCACAGATACGCAGTATTTT.

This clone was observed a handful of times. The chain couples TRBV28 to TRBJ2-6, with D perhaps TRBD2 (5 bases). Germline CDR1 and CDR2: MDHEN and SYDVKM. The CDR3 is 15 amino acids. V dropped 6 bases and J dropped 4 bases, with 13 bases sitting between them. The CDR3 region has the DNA TGTGCCAGCAGCATTAGGGAGAAGGGGGCCAACGTCCTGACTTTC. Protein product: CASSIREKGANVLTF.

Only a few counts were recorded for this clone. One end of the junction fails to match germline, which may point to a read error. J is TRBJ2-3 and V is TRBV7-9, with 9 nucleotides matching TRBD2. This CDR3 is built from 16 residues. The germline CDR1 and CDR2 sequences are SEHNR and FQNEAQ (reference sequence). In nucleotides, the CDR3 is TGTGCCAGCAGCCTAGCGGGGAGGACTAGCACAGATACGCAGTATTTT. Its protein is CASSLAGRTSTDTQYF.

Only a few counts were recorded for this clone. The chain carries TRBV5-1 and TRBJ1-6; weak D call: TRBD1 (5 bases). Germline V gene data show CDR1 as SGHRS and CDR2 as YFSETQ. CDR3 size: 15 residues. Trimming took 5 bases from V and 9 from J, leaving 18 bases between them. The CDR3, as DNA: TGCGCCAGCAGTACGATCGGCGGTCAGGGTTCACCCCTCCACTTT. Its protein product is CASSTIGGQGSPLHF.

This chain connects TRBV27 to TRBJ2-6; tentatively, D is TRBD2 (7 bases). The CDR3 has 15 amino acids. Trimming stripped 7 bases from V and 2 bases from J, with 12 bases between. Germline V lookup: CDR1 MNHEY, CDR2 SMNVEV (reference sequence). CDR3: CASTRGGAGANVLTF. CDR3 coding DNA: TGTGCCAGCACCCGAGGGGGGGCTGGGGCCAACGTCCTGACTTTC.